One T cell receptor (beta chain) is described in this entry. Profiling relied on immunoSEQ multiplex PCR, and the TCRdb table lists in-frame clones only, not all of them. The sample records 150,000 or so clones, around 90% being singletons. These data are taken from a study of radiation and T cells in renal cell carcinoma. Study-wide context: Nephrectomy followed 15 Gy stereotactic body radiation by 4 weeks.

The J segment lost 1 base and the V segment lost 5 bases, leaving 6 bases of the junction unmatched. Germline loops: CDR1 SGHVS, CDR2 FQNEAQ. This CDR3 spans 16 amino acids. Time point described: baseline pretreatment blood. Treatment indicated: 15 Gy SBRT to primary tumor, nephrectomy 4 weeks later. After SBRT, blood was collected at 2 and 4 weeks, plus baseline. The material sequenced was blood, taken from a patient whose treatment included radiotherapy and nephrectomy. This chain links TRBV7-8 with TRBJ1-3; TRBD1 aligns across 9 bases. This receptor was taken from a woman aged 70 to 79 with renal cell carcinoma. The CDR3 region is CASSGGTGLSGNTIYF. The CDR3 DNA is TGTGCCAGCAGCGGCGGGACAGGGTTGTCTGGAAACACCATATATTTT. The whole variable domain, filled in from reference TRBV7-8 and TRBJ1-3, reads GAGVSQSPRYKVAKRGQDVALRCDPISGHVSLFWYQQALGQGPEFLTYFQNEAQLDKSGLPSDRFFAERPEGSVSTLKIQRTQQEDSAVYLCASSGGTGLSGNTIYFGEGSWLTVV.